The rows below give T cell receptor beta chains drawn from one sample of a study of shared clonotypes between healthy human individuals. TCRdb's copy holds only in-frame clones and misses some; the assay was immunoSEQ multiplex PCR. Of about 700,000 clones in the sample, roughly nine tenths were seen once. The specimen sequenced was naive CD8+ T cells sorted from blood. The origin of the receptors is a man under 40 in good health. CDR3s include the opening cysteine and the closing phenylalanine or tryptophan. The order of the fields is clone size, J gene, D gene, V gene, CDR3 length, CDR3 DNA, CDR3 protein. D genes are given only for firm matches. Clone size appears in some rows only: once, few, many, or a class for an expanded clone.

size: once; J: TRBJ1-3; D: NA; V: TRBV7-9; length: 15; DNA: TGTGCCAGCAGCTCCTCTAAGGGGTCTGGAAACACCATATATTTT; CDR3: CASSSSKGSGNTIYF
size: NA; J: TRBJ2-6; D: TRBD2; V: TRBV14; length: 17; DNA: TGTGCCAGCAGCCAACTAGCGGGAGTATCTGGGGCCAACGTCCTGACTTTC; CDR3: CASSQLAGVSGANVLTF
size: NA; J: TRBJ2-1; D: NA; V: TRBV7-8; length: 16; DNA: TGTGCCAGCAGCTTAGCAGCAGCGAGCTCCTACAATGAGCAGTTCTTC; CDR3: CASSLAAASSYNEQFF
size: NA; J: TRBJ2-7; D: TRBD1; V: TRBV6-6; length: 16; DNA: TGTGCCAGCAGTTATTCGGACAGGGCACCAAACTACGAGCAGTACTTC; CDR3: CASSYSDRAPNYEQYF
size: NA; J: TRBJ2-3; D: NA; V: TRBV9; length: 15; DNA: TGTGCCAGCAGCGTATGGGACACCCACACAGATACGCAGTATTTT; CDR3: CASSVWDTHTDTQYF
size: once; J: TRBJ2-3; D: NA; V: TRBV5-1; length: 16; DNA: TGCGCCAGCAGCTTTGGTTTTGAGGGAGCCACAGATACGCAGTATTTT; CDR3: CASSFGFEGATDTQYF
size: NA; J: TRBJ2-1; D: TRBD2; V: TRBV7-9; length: 15; DNA: TGTGCCAGCAGCCAAGGGCTAGCGGCCCTCCCGGGGCAGTTCTTC; CDR3: CASSQGLAALPGQFF
size: NA; J: TRBJ1-5; D: NA; V: TRBV28; length: 15; DNA: TGTGCCAGCAGTTACGAGGTGGGAGGCAATCAGCCCCAGCATTTT; CDR3: CASSYEVGGNQPQHF
size: NA; J: TRBJ2-5; D: NA; V: TRBV6-4; length: 13; DNA: TGTGCCAGCAGTTCCTACAGGATCGAGACCCAGTACTTC; CDR3: CASSSYRIETQYF
size: NA; J: TRBJ2-1; D: NA; V: TRBV11-2; length: 16; DNA: TGTGCCAGCAGCCCCCCCAGGGCTAGACCCTACAATGAGCAGTTCTTC; CDR3: CASSPPRARPYNEQFF
size: NA; J: TRBJ1-1; D: NA; V: TRBV7-8; length: 14; DNA: TGTGCCAGCAGCCCGGTACAGTTGAACACTGAAGCTTTCTTT; CDR3: CASSPVQLNTEAFF
size: NA; J: TRBJ2-1; D: TRBD2; V: TRBV7-9; length: 15; DNA: TGTGCCAGCAGCAAACTAGCGGGAGGGAGGGATGAGCAGTTCTTC; CDR3: CASSKLAGGRDEQFF
size: NA; J: TRBJ2-2; D: NA; V: TRBV28; length: 16; DNA: TGTGCCAGCAGTTTGCATCGACTAGTGAACACCGGGGAGCTGTTTTTT; CDR3: CASSLHRLVNTGELFF
size: NA; J: TRBJ2-7; D: NA; V: TRBV6-6; length: 16; DNA: TGTGCCAGCAGTTACTCTCCTGTGTTCAACTCCTACGAGCAGTACTTC; CDR3: CASSYSPVFNSYEQYF
size: NA; J: TRBJ2-7; D: NA; V: TRBV4-3; length: 14; DNA: TGCGCCAGCAGCCAAGATCTGGACATCTACGAGCAGTACTTC; CDR3: CASSQDLDIYEQYF
size: NA; J: TRBJ2-3; D: NA; V: TRBV2; length: 16; DNA: TGTGCCAGCTTGGGGGGCAGGGGGATGCACACAGATACGCAGTATTTT; CDR3: CASLGGRGMHTDTQYF